The 21 T cell receptor beta chains given below trace back to one sample, sequenced in a study of blood T cell repertoires in COVID-19. The protocol was immunoSEQ multiplex PCR, while the TCRdb copy is restricted to in-frame clones and leaves out a portion. The repertoire holds roughly 250,000 clones, with about 87% as singletons. The sample taken for sequencing was PBMCs or T cells enriched from blood (not recorded which). These receptors were collected from a woman in her fifties or sixties who had recovered from COVID-19.

The V gene is TRBV6-2 or TRBV6-3, the J gene TRBJ1-6, with a possible D match to TRBD1 (5 bases). Germline lookup yields CDR1 MNHEY and CDR2 SVGEGT. Trimming took off 0 bases at V and 6 bases at J, with 6 bases between the two ends. This CDR3 region has 14 residues. The CDR3 loop is CASSYSGLNSPLHF. DNA for the CDR3: TGTGCCAGCAGTTACTCGGGGCTTAATTCACCCCTCCACTTT.

J is TRBJ1-2 and V is TRBV4-3, with a possible D match to TRBD1 (5 bases). In germline, CDR1 is LGHNA, CDR2 YSLEER. Trimming left V 1 base short and J 4 bases short, with 13 bases between. This CDR3 has 15 amino acids. In nucleotides, the CDR3 is TGCGCCAGCAGCCAAGCATCCGGGGGTTTCTATGGCTACACCTTC. Translated, it gives CASSQASGGFYGYTF.

The chain recombines TRBV14 with TRBJ2-7; D ambiguous. CDR1 SGHDN and CDR2 FVKESK come from the germline V gene. This CDR3 has 13 residues. V dropped 0 bases and J dropped 5 bases, with 8 bases sitting between them. The CDR3 bases are TGTGCCAGCAGCCAAGATACCCGGGACGAGCAGTACTTC. Its translation: CASSQDTRDEQYF.

Here the CDR3 reads CASSDLKQGALEQYF. In nucleotides, the CDR3 is TGTGCCAGCAGCGACCTTAAACAGGGGGCGCTTGAGCAGTACTTC. The V and J genes are TRBV28 and TRBJ2-7, with 9 bases identical to TRBD1. The CDR3 is 15 residues long. Looked up from germline, CDR1 is MDHEN and CDR2 is SYDVKM. Germline trimming cut 6 bases from V and 7 bases from J; bases unmatched to any gene: 13.

The J gene is TRBJ1-6, the V gene TRBV27, with D hard to call. The germline V and J ends were trimmed by 3 bases and 0 bases, with 12 bases remaining between them. Per germline, CDR1 MNHEY and CDR2 SMNVEV (reference sequence). The CDR3 runs 17 residues. CDR3 loop: CASSFSTGSSYNSPLHF. The CDR3 DNA sequence: TGTGCCAGCAGTTTTTCAACCGGGAGCTCCTATAATTCACCCCTCCACTTT.

This clone was observed a single time. J is TRBJ1-1 and V is TRBV11-3; D unresolved. Germline V CDR1 and CDR2: SGHNT, YENEEA. This CDR3 is 14 amino acids long. Trimming removed 2 bases at V and 1 base at J, with 8 bases between. CDR3 in DNA: TGTGCCAGCAGCTTATCTGGAGGGAACACTGAAGCTTTCTTT. Translated: CASSLSGGNTEAFF. Looking up the rest from reference TRBV11-3 and TRBJ1-1 gives the full variable domain: EAGVVQSPRYKIIEKKQPVAFWCNPISGHNTLYWYLQNLGQGPELLIRYENEEAVDDSQLPKDRFSAERLKGVDSTLKIQPAELGDSAVYLCASSLSGGNTEAFFGQGTRLTVV.

The chain uses TRBV28 and TRBJ2-1; 9 nucleotides agree with TRBD2. The germline gives CDR1 MDHEN, CDR2 SYDVKM. The V and J ends lost 3 bases and 8 bases, in that order; junction bases with no gene match: 14. The CDR3 is 17 amino acids. CDR3 bases: TGTGCCAGCAGTTTTTCGTCCCTAGCGGGACGTATGTATGAGCAGTTCTTC. This codes for CASSFSSLAGRMYEQFF.

This clone was detected only once. V usage is TRBV4-1 and J usage is TRBJ1-1, with a weak D call TRBD1 (5 bases). From germline, CDR1 is MGHRA and CDR2 YSYEKL. Trimming pared 1 base from V and 1 base from J, leaving 10 bases between. This CDR3 contains 15 residues. The CDR3 DNA reads TGCGCCAGCAGCCAAGGACAGTTTGAGAACACTGAAGCTTTCTTT. Its protein product is CASSQGQFENTEAFF.

The chain uses TRBV24-1 and TRBJ2-7, with 8 bases that match TRBD2. The length of the CDR3 is 15 residues. Trimming removed 1 base from V and 5 bases from J; junction bases left unmatched: 6. CDR1 is KGHDR and CDR2 is SFDVKD in the germline V gene. The CDR3 reads CATSDLKAGVDEQYF. As DNA, the CDR3 is TGTGCCACCAGTGATTTAAAAGCGGGAGTCGACGAGCAGTACTTC.

The chain employs TRBV9 and TRBJ2-1; 9 nucleotides agree with TRBD1. V was pared by 4 bases and J by 4 bases, with 6 bases of the junction left unmatched. The CDR3 is made up of 15 amino acids. Germline CDR1 and CDR2: SGDLS and YYNGEE. CDR3 nucleotides: TGTGCCAGCAGCCCACAGGGGGCGGAGTACAATGAGCAGTTCTTC. Translated, it gives CASSPQGAEYNEQFF.

This clone appeared a few times. CDR3 in amino acids: CSASRLRGDNQPQHF. Written as DNA, the CDR3 is TGCAGTGCTAGTCGGTTGCGGGGAGACAATCAGCCCCAGCATTTT. V usage is TRBV20-1 and J usage is TRBJ1-5, with D unresolved. The germline V and J ends were trimmed by 3 bases and 3 bases, with 15 bases remaining between them. Germline values: CDR1 DFQATT, CDR2 SNEGSKA (reference sequence). CDR3 length equals 15 residues.

The rearrangement joins TRBV3-1 (or the pseudogene TRBV3-2) to TRBJ1-4; TRBD1 matches at 7 bases. Per the germline V gene, CDR1 is LGHDT and CDR2 is YNNKEL (reference sequence). The length of the CDR3 is 16 residues. The V gene end was trimmed by 3 bases and the J gene end by 2 bases; junction bases not matched to a gene: 6. The CDR3 nucleotides are TGTGCCAGCAGCCATCGGCCGGGACAGACTAATGAAAAACTGTTTTTT. Its translation is CASSHRPGQTNEKLFF.

J is TRBJ2-7 and V is TRBV30, with D maybe TRBD1 (5 bases). Per the germline V gene, CDR1 is GTSNPN and CDR2 is SVGIG (reference sequence). Trimming left V 3 bases short and J 2 bases short, with 11 bases between. The CDR3 consists of 13 residues. The CDR3 sequence: CAWSPDTTYEQYF. Here the CDR3 DNA reads TGTGCCTGGAGCCCGGACACAACCTACGAGCAGTACTTC. Looking up the rest from reference TRBV30 and TRBJ2-7 gives the full variable domain: SQTIHQWPATLVQPVGSPLSLECTVEGTSNPNLYWYRQAAGRGLQLLFYSVGIGQISSEVPQNLSASRPQDRQFILSSKKLLLSDSGFYLCAWSPDTTYEQYFGPGTRLTVT.

This chain uses TRBV28 with TRBJ1-5, with TRBD1 as a possible D gene (5 bases). Trimming cost V 11 bases and J 0 bases, with 11 bases left between them. Germline CDR1 and CDR2: MDHEN and SYDVKM. CDR3 length: 13 amino acids. The CDR3 DNA is TGTGCCGCACGCAGGGATAGCAATCAGCCCCAGCATTTT. The encoded protein is CAARRDSNQPQHF. Using reference TRBV28 and TRBJ1-5 for the parts outside the CDR3, the full variable domain is DVKVTQSSRYLVKRTGEKVFLECVQDMDHENMFWYRQDPGLGLRLIYFSYDVKMKEKGDIPEGYSVSREKKERFSLILESASTNQTSMYLCAARRDSNQPQHFGDGTRLSIL.

The V call is TRBV6-6, the J call TRBJ1-5, with D possibly matching TRBD1 (6 bases). Germline CDR1 and CDR2: MNHNY and SVGAGI (reference sequence). Trimming stripped 6 bases from V and 8 bases from J, with 17 bases between. The length of the CDR3 is 14 residues. The CDR3 sequence: CASRTGRYREPQHF. The CDR3 DNA is TGTGCCAGCAGGACAGGTCGCTATAGGGAGCCCCAGCATTTT.

The rearrangement joins TRBV7-9 to TRBJ2-7, with D possibly matching TRBD1 (6 bases). The V end was cut by 4 bases, the J end by 2 bases, with 15 bases between. Germline CDR1 SEHNR, CDR2 FQNEAQ (reference sequence). CDR3 length: 15 amino acids. The CDR3 spells CASSSQGVWAYEQYF. In nucleotides, the CDR3 is TGTGCCAGCAGCTCACAGGGAGTTTGGGCCTACGAGCAGTACTTC.

The chain employs TRBV19 and TRBJ2-1; D possibly corresponds to TRBD1 (5 bases). V gave up 4 bases and J gave up 8 bases, with 18 bases separating them. The CDR3 runs to 15 residues. Germline-derived CDR1 and CDR2 are LNHDA and SQIVND (reference sequence). The CDR3 coding sequence is TGTGCCAGTAGTACCCCACTCGCCAGGGCCTATGAGCAGTTCTTC. Translating it yields CASSTPLARAYEQFF. The entire variable domain, with the rest obtained from reference TRBV19 and TRBJ2-1, is as follows: DGGITQSPKYLFRKEGQNVTLSCEQNLNHDAMYWYRQDPGQGLRLIYYSQIVNDFQKGDIAEGYSVSREKKESFPLTVTSAQKNPTAFYLCASSTPLARAYEQFFGPGTRLTVL.

This clone showed up just once. The chain links TRBV28 to TRBJ2-3; 8 nucleotides agree with TRBD2. Unmatched junction bases numbered 4, after V lost 2 bases and J lost 6 bases. The V gene's germline CDR1 is MDHEN and CDR2 SYDVKM. The CDR3 has 14 amino acids. CDR3 protein: CASSLISGTDTQYF. The DNA for the CDR3 is TGTGCCAGCAGTTTAATTAGCGGGACTGATACGCAGTATTTT.

This rearrangement joins TRBV4-3 to TRBJ1-2, with 10 nucleotides matching TRBD1. V shed 3 bases and J 4 bases; nucleotides not matched to a gene: 5. The CDR3 length is 15 residues. CDR1 and CDR2 from the germline V gene are LGHNA and YSLEER. The CDR3 DNA reads TGCGCCAGCAGCCAGGGGGGACAGGGGACCTATGGCTACACCTTC. This codes for CASSQGGQGTYGYTF.

This rearrangement joins TRBV7-2 to TRBJ1-2, with TRBD1 as a possible D gene (5 bases). Germline-derived CDR1 and CDR2 are SGHTA and FQGNSA. V lost 2 bases and J 4 bases, leaving 14 bases between the germline ends. CDR3 length: 15 residues. The CDR3 bases are TGTGCCAGCAGCTTATGGACACCGGGGGGCTATGGCTACACCTTC. It encodes CASSLWTPGGYGYTF.

This sequence joins TRBV7-2 and TRBJ2-7, with a possible D match to TRBD1 (5 bases). Deletions cut 6 bases from V and 3 bases from J, with 9 bases between. This CDR3 is 12 amino acids long. Looked up from germline, CDR1 is SGHTA and CDR2 is FQGNSA. DNA of the CDR3: TGTGCCAGCAGTCATCAGGGCTACGAGCAGTACTTC. Its protein is CASSHQGYEQYF. Full variable domain (missing parts from reference TRBV7-2 and TRBJ2-7): GAGVSQSPSNKVTEKGKDVELRCDPISGHTALYWYRQSLGQGLEFLIYFQGNSAPDKSGLPSDRFSAERTGGSVSTLTIQRTQQEDSAVYLCASSHQGYEQYFGPGTRLTVT.